Listed below are T cell receptor beta chains from one sample, sequenced in a study of blood T cells in healthy people across ages. MiXCR was run by TCRdb on the 5' RACE reads, yielding one entry per CDR3 protein. The sample lists 700,000 to 900,000 distinct CDR3 sequences, under 30% occurring once. These data were also filed under a second study, of T cells of mothers and their children.

Sequenced: blood. Receptors were obtained from a boy between 10 and 17 years old in good health. The CDR3 runs from the conserved cysteine through the conserved F or W. Each record gives: J gene, V gene, clone size, D gene, CDR3 protein, CDR3 DNA. The D gene is left open where the match is weak. Rows give clone size only sometimes, using once, few, many, or a class for an expanded clone.

j_gene: TRBJ1-2; v_gene: TRBV10-3; abundance: .; d_gene: .; CDR3aa: CAVLRPANYGYTF; CDR3nt: TGTGCCGTCCTTCGCCCCGCTAACTATGGCTACACCTTC
j_gene: TRBJ1-2; v_gene: TRBV4-1; abundance: .; d_gene: TRBD1; CDR3aa: CASSQVGTGKNGYTF; CDR3nt: TGCGCCAGCAGCCAAGTTGGGACAGGGAAAAATGGCTACACCTTC
j_gene: TRBJ2-5; v_gene: TRBV4-2; abundance: .; d_gene: TRBD2; CDR3aa: CASSQVGGGALLETQYF; CDR3nt: TGTGCCAGCAGCCAAGTGGGCGGGGGGGCCCTTCTCGAGACCCAGTACTTC
j_gene: TRBJ2-7; v_gene: TRBV27; abundance: few; d_gene: TRBD1; CDR3aa: CASSPRTGGIEQYF; CDR3nt: TGTGCCAGCAGTCCCAGGACAGGGGGGATCGAGCAGTACTTC
j_gene: TRBJ2-5; v_gene: TRBV5-1; abundance: few; d_gene: TRBD1; CDR3aa: CASSLGTGRIETQYF; CDR3nt: TGCGCCAGCAGCCTCGGGACAGGAAGAATAGAGACCCAGTACTTC
j_gene: TRBJ2-5; v_gene: TRBV12-3/TRBV12-4; abundance: .; d_gene: .; CDR3aa: CASTVTDIQETQYF; CDR3nt: TGTGCCAGCACGGTGACGGACATTCAAGAGACCCAGTACTTC
j_gene: TRBJ2-7; v_gene: TRBV29-1; abundance: few; d_gene: .; CDR3aa: CSVEDQQSSYEQYF; CDR3nt: TGCAGCGTTGAAGACCAGCAGAGCTCCTACGAGCAGTACTTC
j_gene: TRBJ2-5; v_gene: TRBV28; abundance: few; d_gene: TRBD1; CDR3aa: CASSSTGTGGKTQYF; CDR3nt: TGTGCCAGCAGCTCCACCGGGACAGGCGGAAAGACCCAGTACTTC
j_gene: TRBJ1-1; v_gene: TRBV29-1; abundance: .; d_gene: .; CDR3aa: CSVGGRGGGNTEAFF; CDR3nt: TGCAGCGTTGGGGGACGAGGCGGTGGGAACACTGAAGCTTTCTTT
j_gene: TRBJ2-7; v_gene: TRBV4-1; abundance: few; d_gene: .; CDR3aa: CASSHRGRDYEQYF; CDR3nt: TGCGCCAGCAGCCACAGGGGCAGGGACTACGAGCAGTACTTC
j_gene: TRBJ2-1; v_gene: TRBV24-1; abundance: few; d_gene: TRBD2; CDR3aa: CATSDTSGVTYNEQLF; CDR3nt: TGTGCCACCAGTGATACCAGCGGGGTAACCTACAATGAGCAGCTCTTC
j_gene: TRBJ2-7; v_gene: TRBV12-5; abundance: few; d_gene: .; CDR3aa: CASGLKGGADRAEQYF; CDR3nt: TGTGCTAGTGGTTTGAAGGGGGGAGCGGATCGGGCCGAGCAGTACTTC
j_gene: TRBJ2-3; v_gene: TRBV28; abundance: few; d_gene: TRBD2; CDR3aa: CASSMMTLAGVTDTQYF; CDR3nt: TGTGCCAGCAGTATGATGACACTAGCGGGGGTCACAGATACGCAGTATTTT
j_gene: TRBJ1-5; v_gene: TRBV3-1; abundance: few; d_gene: .; CDR3aa: CASSQGAQGGQPQHF; CDR3nt: TGTGCCAGCAGCCAAGGTGCGCAGGGAGGTCAGCCCCAGCATTTT
j_gene: TRBJ1-6; v_gene: TRBV7-2; abundance: .; d_gene: .; CDR3aa: CASSYLQNSPLHF; CDR3nt: TGTGCCAGCAGCTACCTACAGAATTCACCCCTCCACTTT
j_gene: TRBJ2-7; v_gene: TRBV5-1; abundance: many; d_gene: TRBD1; CDR3aa: CASSLNGQGISYEQYF; CDR3nt: TGCGCCAGCAGCTTAAACGGACAGGGCATCTCCTACGAGCAGTACTTC
j_gene: TRBJ1-2; v_gene: TRBV29-1; abundance: once; d_gene: .; CDR3aa: CSVAEGLNYGYTF; CDR3nt: TGCAGCGTTGCTGAGGGTTTAAACTATGGCTACACCTTC
j_gene: TRBJ2-4; v_gene: TRBV2; abundance: few; d_gene: .; CDR3aa: CASSAGTYQNIQYF; CDR3nt: TGTGCCAGCAGTGCCGGGACGTACCAAAACATTCAGTACTTC
j_gene: TRBJ2-7; v_gene: TRBV27; abundance: few; d_gene: TRBD1; CDR3aa: CANSLGQGGYEQYF; CDR3nt: TGTGCCAACAGTTTGGGACAGGGGGGTTACGAGCAGTACTTC
j_gene: TRBJ1-1; v_gene: TRBV12-3/TRBV12-4; abundance: few; d_gene: TRBD1; CDR3aa: CASRGTGTVYMNTEAFF; CDR3nt: TGCGCCAGCCGGGGGACCGGGACAGTGTACATGAACACTGAAGCTTTCTTT
j_gene: TRBJ2-7; v_gene: TRBV6-6; abundance: few; d_gene: .; CDR3aa: CASSLPTGFGYEQYF; CDR3nt: TGTGCCAGCAGCTTACCTACAGGGTTTGGCTACGAGCAGTACTTC
j_gene: TRBJ2-5; v_gene: TRBV19; abundance: .; d_gene: TRBD1; CDR3aa: CASSDREAAQYF; CDR3nt: TGTGCCAGTAGCGACAGGGAAGCGGCCCAGTACTTC
j_gene: TRBJ2-5; v_gene: TRBV9; abundance: few; d_gene: .; CDR3aa: CASSVEAGAQETQYF; CDR3nt: TGTGCCAGCAGCGTAGAGGCGGGGGCCCAAGAGACCCAGTACTTC
j_gene: TRBJ1-1; v_gene: TRBV7-9; abundance: .; d_gene: .; CDR3aa: CASSSPWANTEAFF; CDR3nt: TGTGCCAGCAGCTCGCCCTGGGCTAACACTGAAGCTTTCTTT
j_gene: TRBJ2-1; v_gene: TRBV4-1; abundance: .; d_gene: .; CDR3aa: CASSQDSAFLKFF; CDR3nt: TGCGCCAGCAGCCAAGATTCTGCCTTCCTAAAGTTCTTC
j_gene: TRBJ2-1; v_gene: TRBV7-3; abundance: few; d_gene: .; CDR3aa: CASSLSKGNEQFF; CDR3nt: TGTGCCAGCAGCTTAAGCAAGGGGAATGAGCAGTTCTTC